The clone carrying this T cell receptor (beta chain) was recorded many times. The antigen is undetermined. For TCR beta, libraries came from iRepertoire HTBI primers and Arm-PCR of CDR3 regions. One entry per CDR3 protein results from TCRdb running MiXCR on the multiplex PCR reads. The sample includes fewer than 400,000 distinct CDR3 sequences, under 25% of them seen just once. The time point here: persistent/refractory GD, antithyroid drugs over 5 years with positive TRAb. PBMC RNA served as the TCR library source. This sample is drawn from a study of regulatory T cells in long-lasting Graves disease. Findings of the study overall: Lower TCR diversity was seen in persistent Graves' patients than in newly diagnosed ones.

The material was peripheral blood mononuclear cells (PBMCs), obtained when the disease was refractory, from a patient treated with antithyroid drugs. The TCR comes from a female donor with Graves disease.

The CDR3 loop reads CATSDWAGNQPQHF. CDR3 nucleotides: TGTGCCACCAGTGATTGGGCAGGGAATCAGCCCCAGCATTTT. The chain couples TRBV24-1 to TRBJ1-5; D might be TRBD1 (5 bases). The V gene's germline CDR1 is KGHDR and CDR2 SFDVKD. Trimming shortened V by 2 bases and J by 4 bases, and 8 bases separated the two germline ends. The CDR3 spans 14 residues.